One sample yielded the 7 T cell receptor beta chains listed below, sequenced in a study of T cell changes during pregnancy in multiple sclerosis. TCRdb's table, derived via immunoSEQ multiplex PCR, lists solely in-frame clones and lacks some. The sample lists about 40,000 clones, around nine tenths seen once, with about 1.2% in the top ten. The sequencing here drew on peripheral blood, taken before pregnancy. Receptor source: a female donor with multiple sclerosis, enrolled in a pregnancy study.

The chain joins TRBV7-8 to TRBJ2-5; 7 positions match TRBD2. V gave up 5 bases and J gave up 14 bases; unmatched junction bases: 8. The germline V gene has CDR1 SGHVS and CDR2 FQNEAQ. The CDR3 has 11 residues. CDR3 sequence (DNA): TGTGCCAGCAGCCAGGGTGGGGAGGGATACTTC. Translating it yields CASSQGGEGYF.

V is TRBV19 and J is TRBJ2-1; 10 bases fit TRBD2. Losses at the gene ends were 5 bases for V and 4 bases for J; bases not matched to a gene: 8. This CDR3 has 16 amino acids. Germline CDR1 LNHDA, CDR2 SQIVND (reference sequence). CDR3 protein: CASSPVGLARYNEQFF. CDR3 sequence (DNA): TGTGCCAGTAGTCCCGTGGGACTAGCGAGATACAATGAGCAGTTCTTC.

The V and J genes are TRBV7-9 and TRBJ2-3; D gene unclear. Germline CDR1 is SEHNR and CDR2 is FQNEAQ (reference sequence). Trimming left V 3 bases short and J 4 bases short, with 2 bases between. This CDR3 comprises 11 residues. The CDR3 nucleotides are TGTGCCAGCAGCTTCTCAGATACGCAGTATTTT. This encodes CASSFSDTQYF.

This sequence joins TRBV6-6 and TRBJ2-7; TRBD1 matches at 10 bases. The CDR3 is 15 amino acids. Trimming cost V 6 bases and J 2 bases; bases outside gene matches: 7. Germline V gene lookup returns CDR1 MNHNY and CDR2 SVGAGI (reference sequence). In nucleotides, the CDR3 is TGTGCCAGCAGAAGCGGGACAGGGGCCCCCTACGAGCAGTACTTC. Translated, it gives CASRSGTGAPYEQYF.

V gene TRBV27 combines with J gene TRBJ2-3, with D possibly being TRBD1 (6 bases). This CDR3 comprises 16 residues. V lost 0 bases and J 2 bases, leaving 12 bases between the germline ends. Germline V CDR1 and CDR2: MNHEY, SMNVEV (reference sequence). CDR3 amino acids: CASSLSGQIPTDTQYF. CDR3 sequence (DNA): TGTGCCAGCAGTTTATCAGGACAGATCCCCACAGATACGCAGTATTTT.

This clone was observed once. The V and J genes are TRBV7-7 and TRBJ2-1; TRBD2 agrees at 10 bases. Germline loops: CDR1 SSHAT, CDR2 FNYEAQ (reference sequence). With V trimmed by 0 bases and J by 6 bases, 5 bases remained unmatched. The CDR3 is 16 residues long. CDR3 DNA sequence: TGTGCCAGCAGCTTAGCTCCAGCGGGAGGGAGCAATGAGCAGTTCTTC. It specifies CASSLAPAGGSNEQFF. Combining the CDR3 with reference TRBV7-7 and TRBJ2-1 gives the whole variable domain GAGVSQSPRYKVTKRGQDVTLRCDPISSHATLYWYQQALGQGPEFLTYFNYEAQPDKSGLPSDRFSAERPEGSISTLTIQRTEQRDSAMYRCASSLAPAGGSNEQFFGPGTRLTVL.

This chain joins TRBV27 and TRBJ2-7; 9 bases align to TRBD2. CDR3 length equals 14 residues. Per germline, CDR1 MNHEY and CDR2 SMNVEV (reference sequence). Losses at the gene ends were 7 bases for V and 0 bases for J; bases not matched to a gene: 4. The CDR3 here is CASKRLADSYEQYF. In DNA, the CDR3 is TGTGCCAGCAAGAGACTAGCGGACTCCTACGAGCAGTACTTC.